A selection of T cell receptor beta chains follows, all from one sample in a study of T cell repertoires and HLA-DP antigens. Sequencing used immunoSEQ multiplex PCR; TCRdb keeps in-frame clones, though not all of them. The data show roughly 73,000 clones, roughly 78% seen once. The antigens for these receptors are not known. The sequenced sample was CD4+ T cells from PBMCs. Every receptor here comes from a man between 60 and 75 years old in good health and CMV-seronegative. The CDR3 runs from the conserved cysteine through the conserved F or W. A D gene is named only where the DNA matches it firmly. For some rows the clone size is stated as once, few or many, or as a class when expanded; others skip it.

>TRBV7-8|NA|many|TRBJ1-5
CASSLAHGGRNQPQHF
TGTGCCAGCAGCTTAGCCCACGGGGGTAGAAATCAGCCCCAGCATTTT
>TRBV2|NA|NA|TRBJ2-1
CASSLNNEQFF
TGTGCCAGCAGTCTGAACAATGAGCAGTTCTTC
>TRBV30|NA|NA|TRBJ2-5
CAWSVQETQYF
TGTGCCTGGAGTGTCCAAGAGACCCAGTACTTC
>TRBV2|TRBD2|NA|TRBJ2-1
CASRPTSGRAFF
TGTGCCAGCAGACCGACTAGCGGGAGGGCGTTCTTC
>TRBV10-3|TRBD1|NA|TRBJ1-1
CAISGGGQGAWKNTEAFF
TGTGCCATCAGTGGCGGGGGACAGGGGGCTTGGAAGAACACTGAAGCTTTCTTT
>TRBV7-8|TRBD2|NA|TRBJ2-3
CASSPTSVKDTQYF
TGTGCCAGCAGCCCGACTAGCGTAAAAGATACGCAGTATTTT
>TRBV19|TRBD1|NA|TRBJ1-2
CATSTGKGTGYTF
TGTGCCACATCGACAGGGAAAGGAACTGGCTACACCTTC
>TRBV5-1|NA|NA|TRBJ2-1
CASSLVGSPLTYNEQFF
TGCGCCAGCAGCTTGGTTGGCAGTCCCTTAACCTACAATGAGCAGTTCTTC
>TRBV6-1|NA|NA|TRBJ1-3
CASSEGAGAGNTIYF
TGTGCCAGCAGTGAAGGGGCCGGGGCTGGAAACACCATATATTTT
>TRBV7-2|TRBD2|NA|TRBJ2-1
CASSLASGTYNEQFF
TGTGCCAGCAGCTTAGCGAGCGGGACCTACAATGAGCAGTTCTTC
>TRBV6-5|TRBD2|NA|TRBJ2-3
CASSSPSGRSTDTQYF
TGTGCCAGCAGTTCCCCCAGCGGGAGGTCGACAGATACGCAGTATTTT
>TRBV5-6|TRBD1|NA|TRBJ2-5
CASSYGTGGKAETQYF
TGTGCCAGCAGCTACGGGACAGGGGGGAAAGCAGAGACCCAGTACTTC
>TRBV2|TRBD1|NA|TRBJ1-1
CASNARGGGTEAFF
TGTGCCAGCAACGCCCGAGGGGGCGGCACTGAAGCTTTCTTT
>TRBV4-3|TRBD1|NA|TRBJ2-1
CASSLQGQSYNEQFF
TGCGCCAGCAGCCTACAGGGACAGTCGTACAATGAGCAGTTCTTC
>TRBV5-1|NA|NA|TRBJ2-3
CASSVGLGTDTQYF
TGCGCCAGCAGTGTAGGGTTGGGCACAGATACGCAGTATTTT
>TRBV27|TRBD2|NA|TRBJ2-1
CASSPGGSGRAWFF
TGTGCCAGCAGTCCGGGAGGTAGCGGGAGGGCCTGGTTCTTC
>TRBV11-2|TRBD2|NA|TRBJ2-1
CASSFRGVYNEQFF
TGTGCCAGCAGCTTCCGGGGGGTCTACAATGAGCAGTTCTTC
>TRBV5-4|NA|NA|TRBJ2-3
CASSSQVGADTQYF
TGTGCCAGCAGCTCCCAGGTGGGGGCAGATACGCAGTATTTT
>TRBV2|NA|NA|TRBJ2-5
CASSAGSSLETQYF
TGTGCCAGCAGTGCGGGATCCTCCCTGGAGACCCAGTACTTC
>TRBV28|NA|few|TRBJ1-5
CASSEQRAGNQPQHF
TGTGCCAGCAGCGAACAGCGAGCAGGCAATCAGCCCCAGCATTTT
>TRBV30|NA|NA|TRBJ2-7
CAWQDSLYEQYF
TGTGCCTGGCAGGACAGCCTCTACGAGCAGTACTTC
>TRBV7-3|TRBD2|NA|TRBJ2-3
CASSFSGRASTDTQYF
TGTGCCAGCAGCTTTAGCGGGAGGGCTAGCACAGATACGCAGTATTTT
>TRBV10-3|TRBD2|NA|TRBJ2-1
CAISWRQTSGGYNEQFF
TGTGCCATCAGCTGGCGCCAGACTAGCGGGGGGTACAATGAGCAGTTCTTC
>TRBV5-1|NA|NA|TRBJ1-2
CASSLGPWGDGYTF
TGCGCCAGCAGCTTGGGGCCCTGGGGAGATGGCTACACCTTC
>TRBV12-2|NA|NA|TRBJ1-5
CASRLAASKGSSNQPQHF
TGTGCAAGTCGCTTAGCGGCTTCAAAGGGAAGTAGCAATCAGCCCCAGCATTTT